This T cell receptor beta chain was captured in a study of blood T cell repertoires in COVID-19. Across the study: Specimens from acute and convalescent COVID-19 originated in the United States, Italy and Spain. PBMCs, B-cell-depleted T cells, or T cells provided the cDNA or gDNA that made up the material.

The CDR3 spans 16 residues. Germline V lookup: CDR1 SEHNR, CDR2 FQNEAQ (reference sequence). V shed 5 bases and J 1 base; nucleotides not matched to a gene: 5. In the authors' methods: Amplified reference gene primers provided the basis for estimating nucleated cell counts. Method: immunoSEQ multiplex PCR; TCRdb's copy keeps in-frame clones and lacks some. V, J and clone size reflect that table, while D and trimming were determined from the DNA. The sample has some 150,000 clones, about 85% seen once. The sequence was collected from a human donor in a cohort sampled during active COVID-19. The rearrangement joins TRBV7-9 to TRBJ2-5, with TRBD1 matching over 12 bases. Sequencing was performed on peripheral blood. CDR3 sequence (DNA): TGTGCCAGCAGCCGAGGGACAGGGGGCTTCCAAGAGACCCAGTACTTC. Amino acids: CASSRGTGGFQETQYF.